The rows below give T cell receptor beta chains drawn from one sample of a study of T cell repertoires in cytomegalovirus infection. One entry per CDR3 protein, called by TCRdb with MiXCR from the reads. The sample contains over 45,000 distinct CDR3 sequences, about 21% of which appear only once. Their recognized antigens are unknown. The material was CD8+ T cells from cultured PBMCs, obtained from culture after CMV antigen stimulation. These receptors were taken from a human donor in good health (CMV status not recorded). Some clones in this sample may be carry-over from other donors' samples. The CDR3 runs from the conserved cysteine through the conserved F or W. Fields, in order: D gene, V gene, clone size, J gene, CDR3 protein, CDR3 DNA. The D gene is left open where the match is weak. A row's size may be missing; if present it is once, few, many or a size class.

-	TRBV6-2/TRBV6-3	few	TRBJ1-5	CASSLRGRSNQPQHF	TGTGCCAGCAGTCTCCGGGGGCGAAGCAATCAGCCCCAGCATTTT
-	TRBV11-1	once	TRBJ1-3	CASSYIRGGRAYYNSGNTIYF	TGTGCCAGCAGTTATATAAGAGGCGGACGAGCCTACTACAACTCTGGAAACACCATATATTTT
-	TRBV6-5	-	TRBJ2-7	CASSYDPRREQYF	TGTGCCAGCAGTTACGACCCGAGGCGAGAGCAGTACTTC
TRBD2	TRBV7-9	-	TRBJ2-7	CASSSRLADSYEQYF	TGTGCCAGCAGCTCCAGACTAGCGGACTCCTACGAGCAGTACTTC
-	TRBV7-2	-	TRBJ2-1	CASSKSDGRAYNEQFF	TGTGCCAGCAGCAAATCAGACGGGAGAGCCTACAATGAGCAGTTCTTC
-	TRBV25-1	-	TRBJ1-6	CASSDSYRGGYSPLHF	TGTGCCAGCAGTGACTCTTACCGAGGGGGATATTCACCCCTCCACTTT
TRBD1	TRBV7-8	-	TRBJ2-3	CASSLTRRGPGTDTQYF	TGTGCCAGCAGCCTTACTCGCAGGGGGCCAGGCACAGATACGCAGTATTTT
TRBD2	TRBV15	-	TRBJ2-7	CATSPSGGEQYF	TGTGCCACCAGTCCCTCGGGAGGGGAGCAGTACTTC
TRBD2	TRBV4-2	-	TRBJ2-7	CASSQDASGSLYEQYF	TGTGCCAGCAGCCAAGACGCTAGCGGGAGTCTCTACGAGCAGTACTTC
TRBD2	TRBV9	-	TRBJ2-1	CASSVGLAGASHYNEQFF	TGTGCCAGCAGCGTAGGGCTAGCGGGGGCCTCACACTACAATGAGCAGTTCTTC
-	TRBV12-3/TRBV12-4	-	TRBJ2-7	CASSLAQGPHEQYF	TGTGCCAGCAGTTTAGCGCAAGGGCCCCACGAGCAGTACTTC
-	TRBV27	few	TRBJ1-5	CASSYSENQPQHF	TGTGCCAGCAGCTATTCCGAAAATCAGCCCCAGCATTTT
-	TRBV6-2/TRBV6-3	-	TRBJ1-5	CASNERAYSNQPQHF	TGTGCCAGCAATGAGAGGGCATATAGCAATCAGCCCCAGCATTTT
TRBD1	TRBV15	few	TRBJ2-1	CATSRERDRDNEQFF	TGTGCCACCAGCAGAGAAAGGGACAGGGACAATGAGCAGTTCTTC
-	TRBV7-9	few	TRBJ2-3	CASSLGTDFTDTQYF	TGTGCCAGCAGCCTCGGGACCGATTTCACAGATACGCAGTATTTT
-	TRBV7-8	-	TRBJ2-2	CASRGRDSRNTGELFF	TGTGCCAGCAGGGGAAGGGACTCTAGAAACACCGGGGAGCTGTTTTTT
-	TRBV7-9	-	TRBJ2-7	CASSLGQPKQYF	TGTGCCAGCAGCCTGGGGCAGCCCAAGCAGTACTTC
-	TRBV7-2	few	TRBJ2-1	CASSLDGNEQFF	TGTGCCAGCAGCTTAGATGGCAATGAGCAGTTCTTC
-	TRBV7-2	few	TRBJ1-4	CASSLAVRGSEKLFF	TGTGCCAGCAGCTTAGCGGTCAGGGGTAGCGAAAAACTGTTTTTT
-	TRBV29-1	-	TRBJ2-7	CSVEDRPYEQYF	TGCAGCGTTGAAGATCGCCCCTACGAGCAGTACTTC
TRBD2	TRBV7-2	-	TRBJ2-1	CASSITSGRYYNEQFF	TGTGCCAGCAGTATAACTAGCGGGAGGTATTACAATGAGCAGTTCTTC
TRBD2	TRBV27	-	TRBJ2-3	CASSLYGLAGSTDTQYF	TGTGCCAGCAGTTTATATGGGCTAGCGGGAAGCACAGATACGCAGTATTTT
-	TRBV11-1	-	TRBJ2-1	CASSPTGVWHEQFF	TGTGCCAGCAGTCCAACGGGGGTTTGGCATGAGCAGTTCTTC
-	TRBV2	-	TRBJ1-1	CASSVSLGAFF	TGTGCCAGCAGTGTCTCTCTCGGGGCTTTCTTT
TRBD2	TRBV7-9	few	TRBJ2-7	CATSSTKGRDPWKEQYF	TGTGCCACTTCTTCGACCAAAGGGAGGGACCCCTGGAAGGAGCAGTACTTC
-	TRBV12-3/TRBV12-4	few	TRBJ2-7	CASTLGSGEQYF	TGTGCCAGCACCCTGGGGAGTGGGGAGCAGTACTTC
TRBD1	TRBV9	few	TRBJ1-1	CASSTGAAQHFEAFF	TGTGCCAGCAGTACAGGGGCAGCCCAACACTTTGAAGCTTTCTTT
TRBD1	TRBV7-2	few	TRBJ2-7	CASSWGGTGGYEQYF	TGTGCCAGCAGCTGGGGGGGGACAGGGGGCTACGAGCAGTACTTC
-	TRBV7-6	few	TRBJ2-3	CASSPRHLADTQYF	TGTGCCAGCAGCCCCCGGCACCTCGCGGATACGCAGTATTTT
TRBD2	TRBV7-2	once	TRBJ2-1	CASSLSAAGVYNEQFF	TGTGCCAGCAGCTTGTCGGCGGCGGGGGTTTACAATGAGCAGTTCTTC
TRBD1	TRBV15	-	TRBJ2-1	CATSLTRTGFYNEQFF	TGTGCCACCAGCTTAACTCGGACAGGCTTCTACAATGAGCAGTTCTTC
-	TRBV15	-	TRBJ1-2	CATSRDRAANYGYTF	TGTGCCACCAGCAGAGATAGGGCAGCTAACTATGGCTACACCTTC
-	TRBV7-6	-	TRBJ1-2	CASSLGGRPYGYTF	TGTGCCAGCAGCTTAGGGGGCAGGCCCTATGGCTACACCTTC
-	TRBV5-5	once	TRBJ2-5	CASSLRGSRETQYF	TGTGCCAGCAGCTTGCGGGGGTCGAGAGAGACCCAGTACTTC
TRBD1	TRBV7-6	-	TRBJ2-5	CASSLRDSQETQYF	TGTGCCAGCAGCCTTCGGGACAGCCAAGAGACCCAGTACTTC
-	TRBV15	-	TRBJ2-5	CATSRDLEETQYF	TGTGCCACCAGCAGAGACCTGGAAGAGACCCAGTACTTC
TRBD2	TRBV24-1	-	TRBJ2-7	CATSDLQGLPSGGFHEQYF	TGTGCCACCAGTGATTTGCAAGGCCTGCCTAGCGGGGGGTTCCACGAGCAGTACTTC
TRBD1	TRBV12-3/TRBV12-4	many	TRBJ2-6	CASISDRDSSVLTF	TGTGCCTCCATCTCCGACCGGGACAGCTCGGTCCTGACTTTC